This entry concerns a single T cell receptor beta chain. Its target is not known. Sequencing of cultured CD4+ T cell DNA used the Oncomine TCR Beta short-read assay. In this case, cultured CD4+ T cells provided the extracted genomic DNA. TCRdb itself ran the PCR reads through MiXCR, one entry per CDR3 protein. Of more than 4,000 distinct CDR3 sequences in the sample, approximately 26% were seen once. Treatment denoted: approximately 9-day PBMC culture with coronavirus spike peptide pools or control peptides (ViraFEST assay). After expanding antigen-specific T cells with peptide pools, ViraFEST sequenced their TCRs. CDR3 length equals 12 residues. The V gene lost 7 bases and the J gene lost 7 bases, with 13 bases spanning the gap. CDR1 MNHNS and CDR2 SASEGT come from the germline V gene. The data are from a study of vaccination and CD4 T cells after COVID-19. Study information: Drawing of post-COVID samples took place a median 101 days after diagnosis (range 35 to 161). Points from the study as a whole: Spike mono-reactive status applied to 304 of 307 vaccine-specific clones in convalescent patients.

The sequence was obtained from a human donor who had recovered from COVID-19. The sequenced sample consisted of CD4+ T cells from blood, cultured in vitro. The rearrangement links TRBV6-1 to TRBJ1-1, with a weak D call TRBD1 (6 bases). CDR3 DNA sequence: TGTGCCAGCATCAAACAGGGACATGAAGCTTTCTTT. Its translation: CASIKQGHEAFF.